Listed here are 23 T cell receptor beta chains from one sample, sequenced in a study of T cell changes during pregnancy in multiple sclerosis. Repertoires were generated with immunoSEQ multiplex PCR, while TCRdb's copy carries only in-frame clones and drops some. The sample has roughly 87,000 clones, around 90% seen once. Sequenced material: PBMCs, taken in the first trimester of pregnancy. Source of these receptors: a female donor in good health, serving as a control in a pregnancy study. Some clones in this sample may be carry-over from other donors' samples.

This chain uses TRBV6-5 with TRBJ1-1; a weak D match, TRBD1 (6 bases). This CDR3 contains 14 residues. V was cut by 1 base and J by 3 bases, with 9 bases left in between. CDR1 MNHEY and CDR2 SVGAGI come from the germline V gene. CDR3 coding DNA: TGTGCCAGCAGTTACTACGAGGGGGACACTGAAGCTTTCTTT. Residues: CASSYYEGDTEAFF.

The chain links TRBV7-2 to TRBJ1-2; D uncertain. CDR3 size: 13 residues. CDR1 is SGHTA, CDR2 FQGNSA, per germline. V lost 1 base, J lost 10 bases, and 13 bases lay in between. The CDR3 nucleotides read TGTGCCAGCAGCTTAGGTGATCGAGTTGACTACACCTTC. Amino acid sequence: CASSLGDRVDYTF.

The chain links TRBV28 to TRBJ2-3; 8 nucleotides align to TRBD1. The ends lost 6 bases at V and 5 bases at J; junction bases unmatched: 19. The V gene's germline CDR1 is MDHEN and CDR2 SYDVKM. The CDR3 is 18 residues long. The CDR3 protein is CASSRIGGGTGFVDTQYF. CDR3 DNA: TGTGCCAGCAGCCGCATAGGGGGCGGGACAGGATTCGTAGATACGCAGTATTTT.

The chain has TRBV4-1 and TRBJ2-7, with TRBD2 matching 9 bases. Germline V gene sequence: CDR1 MGHRA, CDR2 YSYEKL. This CDR3 has 13 amino acids. J gave up 7 bases and V 0 bases, and 1 base lay outside the gene matches. The CDR3 loop reads CASSQESGREQYF. The DNA for the CDR3 is TGCGCCAGCAGCCAAGAAAGCGGGAGGGAGCAGTACTTC.

CDR3 sequence reads: CSVVTSADEQYF. Written as DNA, the CDR3 is TGCAGCGTCGTTACTAGCGCCGACGAGCAGTACTTC. The chain employs TRBV29-1 and TRBJ2-7, with 7 bases matching TRBD2. This CDR3 comprises 12 residues. The germline V gene encodes CDR1 SQVTM and CDR2 ANQGSEA. With 6 bases clipped from V and 5 bases from J, the junction kept 7 bases outside the gene matches.

The chain joins TRBV5-4 to TRBJ2-5; 7 nucleotides align to TRBD1. This CDR3 is built from 15 residues. Germline-derived CDR1 and CDR2 are SGHNT and YYREEE (reference sequence). V dropped 4 bases and J dropped 4; count of bases not matched to a gene: 10. CDR3 sequence (DNA): TGTGCCAGCAGCCCCCGACAGGGAGAGGGAGAGACCCAGTACTTC. It yields the protein CASSPRQGEGETQYF.

This clone was found once. V and J are TRBV28 and TRBJ2-7, with 7 bases identical to TRBD1. From germline, CDR1 is MDHEN and CDR2 SYDVKM. V gave up 5 bases and J gave up 0 bases; unmatched junction bases: 4. The CDR3 extends over 14 amino acids. This CDR3 is CASSPGQVSYEQYF. CDR3 nucleotides: TGTGCCAGCAGTCCCGGACAGGTCTCCTACGAGCAGTACTTC. The whole variable domain, remainder taken from reference TRBV28 and TRBJ2-7, is DVKVTQSSRYLVKRTGEKVFLECVQDMDHENMFWYRQDPGLGLRLIYFSYDVKMKEKGDIPEGYSVSREKKERFSLILESASTNQTSMYLCASSPGQVSYEQYFGPGTRLTVT.

This clone came up a few times. The rearrangement uses TRBV30 and TRBJ1-1; D is possibly TRBD1 (5 bases). Germline-derived CDR1 and CDR2 are GTSNPN and SVGIG (reference sequence). This CDR3 has 13 residues. V was pared by 8 bases and J by 0 bases, with 13 bases between. Here the CDR3 reads CAASDSLNTEAFF. DNA for the CDR3: TGTGCCGCGAGCGACAGCTTGAACACTGAAGCTTTCTTT.

The chain recombines TRBV11-2 with TRBJ2-2; weak D call: TRBD2 (6 bases). The CDR3 has 13 amino acids. V dropped 6 bases and J dropped 9 bases, with 14 bases sitting between them. Germline lookup yields CDR1 SGHAT and CDR2 FQNNGV. CDR3 in DNA: TGTGCCAGCAGAACTAGCACAGTAAGGGAGCTGTTTTTT. Its protein product is CASRTSTVRELFF. The variable domain in full, completed from reference TRBV11-2 and TRBJ2-2, reads EAGVAQSPRYKIIEKRQSVAFWCNPISGHATLYWYQQILGQGPKLLIQFQNNGVVDDSQLPKDRFSAERLKGVDSTLKIQPAKLEDSAVYLCASRTSTVRELFFGEGSRLTVL.

The V gene is TRBV7-9, the J gene TRBJ2-5, with 14 positions matching TRBD2. V was pared by 6 bases and J by 5 bases, with 8 bases of the junction left unmatched. Per the germline V gene, CDR1 is SEHNR and CDR2 is FQNEAQ (reference sequence). The CDR3 consists of 16 residues. DNA for the CDR3: TGTGCCAGCAGTACCGGGACTAGCGGGGGTTGGGAGACCCAGTACTTC. Translating gives CASSTGTSGGWETQYF.

The chain has TRBV2 and TRBJ2-3; 9 nucleotides agree with TRBD2. There are 15 residues in the CDR3. The V gene end was trimmed by 8 bases and the J gene end by 0 bases; junction bases not matched to a gene: 6. CDR1 is SNHLY and CDR2 is FYNNEI in the germline V gene. CDR3 DNA sequence: TGTGCCAGCGGAGGACTAGCGCTAAGCACAGATACGCAGTATTTT. It translates to CASGGLALSTDTQYF.

The chain is built from TRBV15 and TRBJ2-7; 9 bases map to TRBD2. CDR1 is LNHNV, CDR2 YYDKDF, per germline (reference sequence). V shed 5 bases, J shed 1 base, and the junction held 6 bases outside the gene matches. The CDR3 runs to 15 residues. The CDR3 spells CATSFQAGGSYEQYF. In nucleotides, the CDR3 is TGTGCCACCAGCTTCCAGGCGGGAGGGTCCTACGAGCAGTACTTC.

The table lists this clone with a count of one. V is TRBV18 and J is TRBJ2-3; 8 bases map to TRBD2. Germline V gene data show CDR1 as KGHSH and CDR2 as LQKENI. CDR3 length equals 16 residues. V shed 3 bases and J 3 bases; nucleotides not matched to a gene: 8. The CDR3 loop is CASSPPAGGRTDTQYF. CDR3 coding DNA: TGTGCCAGCTCACCGCCCGCGGGGGGTCGGACAGATACGCAGTATTTT. Combining the CDR3 with reference TRBV18 and TRBJ2-3 gives the whole variable domain NAGVMQNPRHLVRRRGQEARLRCSPMKGHSHVYWYRQLPEEGLKFMVYLQKENIIDESGMPKERFSAEFPKEGPSILRIQQVVRGDSAAYFCASSPPAGGRTDTQYFGPGTRLTVL.

The rearrangement uses TRBV28 and TRBJ2-1; a possible D gene is TRBD1 (6 bases). Germline lookup yields CDR1 MDHEN and CDR2 SYDVKM. The CDR3 runs to 14 residues. The V end lost 4 bases, the J end lost 3 bases, and 10 bases lay between the germline ends. CDR3 in amino acids: CASSSGTFYNEQFF. CDR3 coding DNA: TGTGCCAGCAGTTCAGGGACATTCTACAATGAGCAGTTCTTC.

V gene TRBV6-5 combines with J gene TRBJ1-2; TRBD1 matches at 7 bases. After removal of 10 bases from V and 12 bases from J, the junction contained 11 bases not matched to a gene. CDR3 size: 11 residues. Germline CDR1 MNHEY, CDR2 SVGAGI. The CDR3 loop is CATKYTGAHTF. Here the CDR3 DNA reads TGTGCCACCAAGTACACAGGGGCCCACACCTTC.

The J gene is TRBJ2-6, the V gene TRBV9; D may be TRBD1 (6 bases). CDR1 is SGDLS, CDR2 YYNGEE, per germline. This CDR3 has 15 residues. Trimming removed 3 bases from V and 2 bases from J, with 9 bases in between. The CDR3 sequence is CASSAQGAGANVLTF. CDR3 bases: TGTGCCAGCAGCGCACAGGGAGCTGGGGCCAACGTCCTGACTTTC.

The genes are TRBV19 and TRBJ2-1, with 8 positions matching TRBD2. The CDR3 runs to 14 residues. The J segment lost 6 bases and the V segment lost 7 bases, leaving 8 bases of the junction unmatched. Per germline, CDR1 LNHDA and CDR2 SQIVND (reference sequence). CDR3 loop: CASIQAGEVNEQFF. CDR3 in DNA: TGTGCCAGTATCCAAGCGGGAGAGGTCAATGAGCAGTTCTTC.

This chain joins TRBV7-9 and TRBJ2-3; tentatively, D is TRBD2 (6 bases). In germline, CDR1 is SEHNR, CDR2 FQNEAQ (reference sequence). This CDR3 contains 12 residues. V was trimmed by 0 bases and J by 13 bases, leaving 11 bases between them. The DNA of the CDR3 is TGTGCCAGCAGCTTAGCGGGGGGATGGAAGTATTTT. Translated, it gives CASSLAGGWKYF.

This chain uses TRBV5-4 with TRBJ2-3, with 10 bases identical to TRBD2. Per the germline V gene, CDR1 is SGHNT and CDR2 is YYREEE (reference sequence). The junction had 6 bases not matched to a gene; V was cut back by 4 bases and J by 4 bases. CDR3 length: 15 amino acids. CDR3 in amino acids: CASSQEAGGPDTQYF. CDR3 bases: TGTGCCAGCAGCCAAGAAGCGGGGGGGCCAGATACGCAGTATTTT.

V usage is TRBV18 and J usage is TRBJ2-2, with 8 positions matching TRBD1. The CDR3 spans 16 residues. V lost 3 bases, J lost 2 bases, and 5 bases stayed unmatched. CDR1 is KGHSH, CDR2 LQKENI, per germline. The CDR3 region has the DNA TGTGCCAGCTCACCGGTGACAGGGGCAAACACCGGGGAGCTGTTTTTT. Its translation is CASSPVTGANTGELFF.

The V and J genes are TRBV7-9 and TRBJ2-2; 8 nucleotides line up with TRBD1. V shed 5 bases and J 6 bases; nucleotides not matched to a gene: 5. The CDR3 loop spans 14 amino acids. The germline gives CDR1 SEHNR, CDR2 FQNEAQ (reference sequence). The CDR3 sequence is CASSGDRLSGELFF. In nucleotides, the CDR3 is TGTGCCAGCAGCGGGGACAGGTTGTCCGGGGAGCTGTTTTTT.

The chain joins TRBV27 to TRBJ2-7, with 7 bases that match TRBD2. There are 11 residues in the CDR3. Germline assignment: CDR1 MNHEY and CDR2 SMNVEV (reference sequence). The junction had 5 bases not matched to a gene; V was cut back by 8 bases and J by 7 bases. CDR3 protein: CASGGGLEQYF. DNA of the CDR3: TGTGCCAGCGGGGGGGGGTTAGAGCAGTACTTC.

The chain employs TRBV18 and TRBJ1-5; TRBD1 aligns across 7 bases. The trim removed 9 bases at V and 3 bases at J, leaving 5 bases unmatched. The germline gives CDR1 KGHSH, CDR2 LQKENI. The CDR3 totals 13 residues. The CDR3 region has the DNA TGTGCCAGTACGCAGGGGGACAATCAGCCCCAGCATTTT. Encoded protein: CASTQGDNQPQHF. Supplemented by reference TRBV18 and TRBJ1-5, the full variable domain reads NAGVMQNPRHLVRRRGQEARLRCSPMKGHSHVYWYRQLPEEGLKFMVYLQKENIIDESGMPKERFSAEFPKEGPSILRIQQVVRGDSAAYFCASTQGDNQPQHFGDGTRLSIL.